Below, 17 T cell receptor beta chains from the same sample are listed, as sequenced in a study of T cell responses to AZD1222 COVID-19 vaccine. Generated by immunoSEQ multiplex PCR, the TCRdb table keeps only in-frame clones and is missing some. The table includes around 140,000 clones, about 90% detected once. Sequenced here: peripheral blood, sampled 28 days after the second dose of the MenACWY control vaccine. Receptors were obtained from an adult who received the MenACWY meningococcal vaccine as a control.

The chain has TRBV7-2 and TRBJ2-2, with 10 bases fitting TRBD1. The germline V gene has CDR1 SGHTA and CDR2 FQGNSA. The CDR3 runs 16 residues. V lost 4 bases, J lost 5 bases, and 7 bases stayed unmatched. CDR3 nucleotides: TGTGCCAGCAGCTCCAGAGACAGGGGGCTGACCGGGGAGCTGTTTTTT. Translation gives CASSSRDRGLTGELFF.

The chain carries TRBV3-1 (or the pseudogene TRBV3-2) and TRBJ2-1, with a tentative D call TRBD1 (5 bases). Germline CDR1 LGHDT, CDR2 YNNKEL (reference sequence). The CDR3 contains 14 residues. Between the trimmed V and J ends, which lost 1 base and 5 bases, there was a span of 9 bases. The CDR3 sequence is CASSQVSGNNEQFF. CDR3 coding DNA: TGTGCCAGCAGCCAAGTTTCAGGGAACAATGAGCAGTTCTTC.

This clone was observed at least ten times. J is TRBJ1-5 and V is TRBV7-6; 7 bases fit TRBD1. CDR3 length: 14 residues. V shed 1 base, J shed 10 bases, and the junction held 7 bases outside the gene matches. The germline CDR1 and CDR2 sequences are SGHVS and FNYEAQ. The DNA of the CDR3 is TGTGCCAGCAGCTTAGACCAGGACAGGCAACCCCAGCATTTT. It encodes CASSLDQDRQPQHF.

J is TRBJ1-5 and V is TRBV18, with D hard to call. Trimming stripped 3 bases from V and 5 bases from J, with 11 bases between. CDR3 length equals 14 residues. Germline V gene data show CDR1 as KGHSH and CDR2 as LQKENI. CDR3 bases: TGTGCCAGCTCACCCGGGCGACTCGATCAGCCCCAGCATTTT. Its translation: CASSPGRLDQPQHF.

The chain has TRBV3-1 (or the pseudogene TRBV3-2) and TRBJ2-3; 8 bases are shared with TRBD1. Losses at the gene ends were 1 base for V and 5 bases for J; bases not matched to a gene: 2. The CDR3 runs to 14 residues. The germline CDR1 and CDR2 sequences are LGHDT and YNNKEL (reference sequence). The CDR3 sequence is CASSQGTGGDTQYF. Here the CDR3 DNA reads TGTGCCAGCAGCCAAGGAACAGGGGGAGATACGCAGTATTTT.

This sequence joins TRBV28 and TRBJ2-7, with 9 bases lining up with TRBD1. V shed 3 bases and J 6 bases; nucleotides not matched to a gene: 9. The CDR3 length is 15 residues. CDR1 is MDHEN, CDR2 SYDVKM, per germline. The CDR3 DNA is TGTGCCAGCAGTTTCCCCGGGACAGGGTCCCGCGAGCAGTACTTC. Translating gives CASSFPGTGSREQYF.

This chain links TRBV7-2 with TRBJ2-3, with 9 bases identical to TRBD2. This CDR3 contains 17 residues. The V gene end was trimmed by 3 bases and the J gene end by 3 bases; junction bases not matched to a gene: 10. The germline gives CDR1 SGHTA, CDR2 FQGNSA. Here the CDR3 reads CASSFLPAGGRTDTQYF. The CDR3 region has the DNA TGTGCCAGCAGCTTTCTCCCAGCGGGAGGTCGGACAGATACGCAGTATTTT.

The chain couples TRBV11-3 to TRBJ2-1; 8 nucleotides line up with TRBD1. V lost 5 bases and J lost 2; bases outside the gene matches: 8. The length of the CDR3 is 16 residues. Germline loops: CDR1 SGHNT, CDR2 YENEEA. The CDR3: CASSPNPQGAYNEQFF. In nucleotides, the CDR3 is TGTGCCAGCAGCCCCAATCCACAGGGGGCCTACAATGAGCAGTTCTTC.

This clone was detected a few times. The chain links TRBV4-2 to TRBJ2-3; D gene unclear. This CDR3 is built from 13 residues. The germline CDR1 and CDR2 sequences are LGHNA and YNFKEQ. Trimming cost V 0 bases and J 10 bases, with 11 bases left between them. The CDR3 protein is CASSQDPGAAQYF. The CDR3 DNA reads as TGTGCCAGCAGCCAAGATCCTGGCGCTGCGCAGTATTTT.

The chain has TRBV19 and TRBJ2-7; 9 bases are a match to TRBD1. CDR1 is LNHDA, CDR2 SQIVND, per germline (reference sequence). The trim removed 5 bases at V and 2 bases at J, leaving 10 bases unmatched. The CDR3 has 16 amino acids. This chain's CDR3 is CASSVFPGQGTYEQYF. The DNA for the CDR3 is TGTGCCAGTAGTGTCTTCCCGGGACAGGGCACCTACGAGCAGTACTTC.

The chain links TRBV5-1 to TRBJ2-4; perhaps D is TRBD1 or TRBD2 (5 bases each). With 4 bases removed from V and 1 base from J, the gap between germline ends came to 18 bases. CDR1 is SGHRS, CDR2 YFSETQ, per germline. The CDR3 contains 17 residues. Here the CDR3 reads CASSRDGREGAKNIQYF. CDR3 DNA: TGCGCCAGCAGCCGGGACGGCAGGGAAGGGGCCAAAAACATTCAGTACTTC.

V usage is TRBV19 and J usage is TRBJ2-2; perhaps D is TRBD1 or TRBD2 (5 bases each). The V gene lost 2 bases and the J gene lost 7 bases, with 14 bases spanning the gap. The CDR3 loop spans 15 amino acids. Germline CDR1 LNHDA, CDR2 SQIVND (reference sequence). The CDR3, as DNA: TGTGCCAGTAGTATACGTCGGGCAGGGAGCGGGGAGCTGTTTTTT. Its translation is CASSIRRAGSGELFF.

The CDR3 DNA reads TGCGCCAGCAGCCTTACCGGGACAGGGCTCGATGAGCAGTTCTTC. Translating it yields CASSLTGTGLDEQFF. The chain couples TRBV4-1 to TRBJ2-1, with 9 bases aligning to TRBD1. This CDR3 region has 15 residues. CDR1 and CDR2 (germline): MGHRA, YSYEKL. V lost 4 bases to trimming and J lost 8 bases; unmatched junction nucleotides: 9.

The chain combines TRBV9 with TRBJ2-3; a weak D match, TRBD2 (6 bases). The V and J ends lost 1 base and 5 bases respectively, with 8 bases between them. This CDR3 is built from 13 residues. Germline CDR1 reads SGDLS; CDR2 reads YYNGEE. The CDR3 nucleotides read TGTGCCAGCAGCGTACGGGAGAGAGATACGCAGTATTTT. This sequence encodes CASSVRERDTQYF.

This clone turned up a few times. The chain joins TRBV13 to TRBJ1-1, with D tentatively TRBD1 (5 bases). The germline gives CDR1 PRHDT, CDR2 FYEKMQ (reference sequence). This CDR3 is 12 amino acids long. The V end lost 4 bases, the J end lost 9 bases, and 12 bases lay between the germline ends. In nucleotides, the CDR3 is TGTGCCAGCAGCTGGGGCGCCCAAAAAGCTTTCTTT. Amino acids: CASSWGAQKAFF.

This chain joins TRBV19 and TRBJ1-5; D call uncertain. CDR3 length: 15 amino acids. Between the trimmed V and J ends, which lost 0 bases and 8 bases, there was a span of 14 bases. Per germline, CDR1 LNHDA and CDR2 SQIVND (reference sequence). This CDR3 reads CASSIDLANGEPQHF. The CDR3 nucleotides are TGTGCCAGTAGTATAGATCTGGCAAATGGGGAGCCCCAGCATTTT.

The CDR3 nucleotides are TGTGCCAGCTCACCCGGGACAGGAGGCGATGAGCAGTTCTTC. Its translation is CASSPGTGGDEQFF. The rearrangement joins TRBV18 to TRBJ2-1; 8 positions match TRBD1. The germline CDR1 and CDR2 sequences are KGHSH and LQKENI. The CDR3 is made up of 14 amino acids. Trimming took 3 bases from V and 8 from J; bases not matched to a gene: 6. The variable domain in full, with the rest retrieved from reference TRBV18 and TRBJ2-1, is NAGVMQNPRHLVRRRGQEARLRCSPMKGHSHVYWYRQLPEEGLKFMVYLQKENIIDESGMPKERFSAEFPKEGPSILRIQQVVRGDSAAYFCASSPGTGGDEQFFGPGTRLTVL.